This TCR beta chain was retrieved from a study of blood T cell repertoires in COVID-19. Study as a whole: COVID-19 samples collected from the United States, Italy and Spain covered acute and convalescent phases. Sources were T cells, B-cell-depleted T cells, or PBMCs; the material itself was cDNA or gDNA.

Produced via immunoSEQ multiplex PCR; TCRdb's table is partial and in-frame only. The table records about 200,000 clones, around 84% of them present only once. The CDR3 runs to 16 residues. The V and J ends lost 1 base and 0 bases, in that order; junction bases with no gene match: 6. CDR1 and CDR2 (germline): LGHNA, YSLEER. The clonotype comes from a woman aged 80 or over with acute or convalescent COVID-19. The chain uses TRBV4-3 and TRBJ2-7; 7 bases are a match to TRBD2. Sequencing used peripheral blood. CDR3 DNA sequence: TGCGCCAGCAGCCAAGTTTTTAGCGGGTCCTCCTACGAGCAGTACTTC. Translation gives CASSQVFSGSSYEQYF.